This TCR beta chain was sequenced for a study of beta chain features in type 1 diabetes. Study-wide results and limits: Among patients with Type 1 diabetes, TCRB CDR3s were moderately but significantly shorter in every one of the four CD4+ subsets.

Comment on this clone: Antigen unknown.

Reverse transcribing all isolated RNA meant expressed TCRB transcripts were sequenced. Assay: immunoSEQ multiplex PCR; the TCRdb copy retains only in-frame clones and omits some. Among about 400,000 clones listed, about 12% were seen once. After removal of 1 base from V and 2 bases from J, the junction contained 3 bases not matched to a gene. This CDR3 is 16 amino acids long. CDR1 and CDR2 from the germline V gene are LGHNT and FRNRAP. Source material: naive CD4+ T cells from blood. The chain has TRBV12-5 and TRBJ2-3, with 10 bases lining up with TRBD1. The receptor comes from a woman in her late teens or twenties with type 1 diabetes. For the CDR3, the DNA is TGTGCTAGTGGTTTGGGGGACAGGGGAGACACAGATACGCAGTATTTT. Amino acid sequence: CASGLGDRGDTDTQYF.